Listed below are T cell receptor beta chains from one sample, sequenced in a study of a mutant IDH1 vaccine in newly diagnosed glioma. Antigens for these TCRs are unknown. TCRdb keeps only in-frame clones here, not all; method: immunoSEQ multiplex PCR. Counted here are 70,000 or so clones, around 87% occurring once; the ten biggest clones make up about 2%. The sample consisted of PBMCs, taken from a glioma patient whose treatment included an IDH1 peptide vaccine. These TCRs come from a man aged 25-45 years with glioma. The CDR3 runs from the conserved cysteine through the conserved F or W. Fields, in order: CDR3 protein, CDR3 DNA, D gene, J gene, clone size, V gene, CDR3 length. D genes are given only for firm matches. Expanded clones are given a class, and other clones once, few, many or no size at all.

CASTFAGTSVFGETQYF TGTGCCAGCACCTTCGCCGGGACTAGCGTCTTCGGGGAGACCCAGTACTTC TRBD2 TRBJ2-5 . TRBV28 17
CASRPRGGSYEQYF TGTGCCAGCAGACCCAGGGGAGGCTCCTACGAGCAGTACTTC . TRBJ2-7 . TRBV28 14
CASSLSLRGTDTQYF TGCGCCAGCAGCTTGAGCCTCCGGGGCACAGATACGCAGTATTTT . TRBJ2-3 . TRBV5-1 15
CASSFDSLNEKLFF TGTGCCAGCAGTTTCGACAGCCTAAATGAAAAACTGTTTTTT . TRBJ1-4 few TRBV27 14
CASSQARGLNEKLFF TGTGCCAGCAGCCAAGCGAGAGGACTAAATGAAAAACTGTTTTTT . TRBJ1-4 . TRBV14 15
CASSLRASRTDTQYF TGTGCCAGCAGTCTGAGGGCTTCGCGCACAGATACGCAGTATTTT . TRBJ2-3 once TRBV7-2 15
CASSLQGHEQYF TGTGCCAGCAGCTTACAGGGGCACGAGCAGTACTTC . TRBJ2-7 . TRBV7-9 12
CASSYQSGQGYGYTF TGTGCCAGCAGCTATCAATCGGGACAGGGGTATGGCTACACCTTC TRBD1 TRBJ1-2 . TRBV11-2 15
CASSSFPGLTYEQYF TGTGCCAGCAGCTCCTTCCCGGGACTAACCTACGAGCAGTACTTC TRBD2 TRBJ2-7 . TRBV7-9 15
CASSQEGQRNEQFF TGTGCCAGCAGCCAAGAAGGACAGCGAAATGAGCAGTTCTTC . TRBJ2-1 . TRBV4-2 14
CASSIWSGNYGYTF TGTGCCAGTAGTATATGGTCAGGGAACTATGGCTACACCTTC . TRBJ1-2 . TRBV19 14